Presented here are 23 T cell receptor beta chains from one specimen sequenced in a study of cytomegalovirus exposure and HLA in healthy donors. 60 Vbeta and 13 Jbeta primers were used in PCR. Libraries were prepared by immunoSEQ multiplex PCR; TCRdb keeps only in-frame clonotypes and omits some of them. The repertoire holds roughly 250,000 clones, 65% to 85% seen once, with roughly 2.4% in the top ten. Sequenced material: PBMCs. All receptors derive from a female donor in good health and CMV-seronegative.

This clone was counted only a few times. The chain has TRBV7-9 and TRBJ1-5, with D unclear. The V gene's germline CDR1 is SEHNR and CDR2 FQNEAQ (reference sequence). CDR3 size: 13 residues. Between the trimmed V and J ends, which lost 3 bases and 1 base, there was a span of 4 bases. The CDR3 nucleotides read TGTGCCAGCAGCTTCAGGAGCAATCAGCCCCAGCATTTT. Protein: CASSFRSNQPQHF.

The chain joins TRBV7-8 to TRBJ2-1; 12 bases are shared with TRBD2. The V and J ends lost 6 bases and 9 bases, in that order; junction bases with no gene match: 18. Germline CDR1 SGHVS, CDR2 FQNEAQ. The CDR3 sequence is 18 residues long. The CDR3 nucleotides are TGTGCCAGCAGACCGACCCCGGGACTAGCGGGTGCGGGGGGTGAGCAGTTCTTC. Its translation is CASRPTPGLAGAGGEQFF.

Concerning this clone: Other DNA sequences from this sample encode an identical CDR3 as well. The CDR3 here is CASSLSGLAGAYEQYF. The DNA for the CDR3 is TGTGCCAGCAGTTTATCGGGACTAGCGGGAGCATACGAGCAGTACTTC. The chain has TRBV27 and TRBJ2-7; 14 bases are shared with TRBD2. Germline lookup yields CDR1 MNHEY and CDR2 SMNVEV (reference sequence). The CDR3 has 16 amino acids. The junction had 2 bases not matched to a gene; V was cut back by 0 bases and J by 4 bases.

J is TRBJ1-1 and V is TRBV7-2, with TRBD1 identical over 7 bases. Trimming removed 4 bases from V and 0 bases from J; junction bases left unmatched: 2. Germline assignment: CDR1 SGHTA and CDR2 FQGNSA. This CDR3 is 14 amino acids long. Written as DNA, the CDR3 is TGTGCCAGCAGCTGGGGGACAGTGAACACTGAAGCTTTCTTT. Its translation: CASSWGTVNTEAFF. Based on the CDR3 plus reference TRBV7-2 and TRBJ1-1, the full variable domain is GAGVSQSPSNKVTEKGKDVELRCDPISGHTALYWYRQSLGQGLEFLIYFQGNSAPDKSGLPSDRFSAERTGGSVSTLTIQRTQQEDSAVYLCASSWGTVNTEAFFGQGTRLTVV.

The rearrangement uses TRBV6-6 and TRBJ2-3; a weak D match, TRBD1 (5 bases). CDR3 size: 15 residues. V shed 1 base and J shed 0 bases, with 8 bases lying between them. Looked up from germline, CDR1 is MNHNY and CDR2 is SVGAGI (reference sequence). The CDR3: CASSYLGASTDTQYF. The CDR3 bases are TGTGCCAGCAGTTACTTAGGGGCGAGCACAGATACGCAGTATTTT.

This chain uses TRBV28 with TRBJ2-1, with D perhaps TRBD2 (6 bases). Trimming took 3 bases from V and 7 from J, leaving 7 bases between them. Germline loops: CDR1 MDHEN, CDR2 SYDVKM. CDR3 length: 12 residues. For the CDR3, the DNA is TGTGCCAGCAGTTTGGGGAGGAATGAGCAGTTCTTC. Protein sequence: CASSLGRNEQFF.

V and J are TRBV19 and TRBJ2-7; tentatively, D is TRBD1 (5 bases). CDR1 is LNHDA, CDR2 SQIVND, per germline (reference sequence). Between the trimmed V and J ends, which lost 5 bases and 6 bases, there was a span of 17 bases. The CDR3 totals 14 residues. Written as DNA, the CDR3 is TGTGCCAGTAGTCTAAGGGGCAATCCTGGCGAGCAGTACTTC. Translated, it gives CASSLRGNPGEQYF. The entire variable domain, with the rest obtained from reference TRBV19 and TRBJ2-7, is as follows: DGGITQSPKYLFRKEGQNVTLSCEQNLNHDAMYWYRQDPGQGLRLIYYSQIVNDFQKGDIAEGYSVSREKKESFPLTVTSAQKNPTAFYLCASSLRGNPGEQYFGPGTRLTVT.

The chain has TRBV6-5 and TRBJ2-1; 10 positions agree with TRBD1. With 11 bases clipped from V and 7 bases from J, the junction kept 14 bases outside the gene matches. CDR1 and CDR2 (germline): MNHEY, SVGAGI. CDR3 length equals 15 residues. In DNA, the CDR3 is TGTGCCGCTAAATCGATAGGACAGGGGGGGAATGAGCAGTTCTTC. Encoded protein: CAAKSIGQGGNEQFF.

This sequence joins TRBV5-1 and TRBJ1-5; D perhaps matches TRBD1 (5 bases). Trimming stripped 2 bases from V and 6 bases from J, with 9 bases between. This CDR3 comprises 13 residues. Germline lookup yields CDR1 SGHRS and CDR2 YFSETQ. DNA of the CDR3: TGCGCCAGCAGCTTCTCCCAGGGTCAGCCCCAGCATTTT. The encoded protein is CASSFSQGQPQHF.

Concerning this clone itself: Other DNA sequences in this specimen translate into the identical CDR3. The chain couples TRBV5-1 to TRBJ2-3, with a possible D match to TRBD2 (6 bases). The germline CDR1 and CDR2 sequences are SGHRS and YFSETQ. This CDR3 has 14 amino acids. Trimming stripped 5 bases from V and 4 bases from J, with 14 bases between. In nucleotides, the CDR3 is TGCGCCAGCAGGTCCGCCGGAGGGGCAGATACGCAGTATTTT. It translates to CASRSAGGADTQYF.

This chain connects TRBV15 to TRBJ2-1, with 11 positions matching TRBD2. Germline values: CDR1 LNHNV, CDR2 YYDKDF (reference sequence). The CDR3 has 17 residues. V lost 2 bases and J lost 7; bases outside the gene matches: 10. CDR3 DNA: TGTGCCACCAGCAGAACCCCCCCGGGACTAGCGGAAAATGAGCAGTTCTTC. Protein sequence: CATSRTPPGLAENEQFF.

The V call is TRBV5-1, the J call TRBJ2-3, with 14 nucleotides matching TRBD2. The CDR3 sequence is 17 residues long. Germline trimming cut 1 base from V and 2 bases from J; bases unmatched to any gene: 3. The germline gives CDR1 SGHRS, CDR2 YFSETQ. Here the CDR3 DNA reads TGCGCCAGCAGCTTGTCGACTAGCGGGAGGGCCACAGATACGCAGTATTTT. Translating gives CASSLSTSGRATDTQYF.

A single count supports this clone. The rearrangement uses TRBV19 and TRBJ2-7; 12 nucleotides match TRBD2. Unmatched junction bases numbered 8, after V lost 7 bases and J lost 4 bases. Germline V gene sequence: CDR1 LNHDA, CDR2 SQIVND (reference sequence). This CDR3 is built from 15 residues. Written as DNA, the CDR3 is TGTGCCAGTAATTCGACTAGCGGGAGCCCGTACGAGCAGTACTTC. Its protein is CASNSTSGSPYEQYF.

J is TRBJ1-6 and V is TRBV5-5; D may be TRBD1 (6 bases). CDR3 length: 14 amino acids. With 2 bases removed from V and 12 bases from J, the gap between germline ends came to 15 bases. Germline V gene data show CDR1 as SGHKS and CDR2 as YYEKEE (reference sequence). CDR3 DNA sequence: TGTGCCAGCAGCTTACGGACAGTTTTAGAACCCCTCCACTTT. This encodes CASSLRTVLEPLHF.

CDR3 residues: CASSLEGGNYGYTF. Here the CDR3 DNA reads TGCGCCAGCAGCTTGGAAGGGGGCAACTATGGCTACACCTTC. V usage is TRBV5-1 and J usage is TRBJ1-2; 7 bases align to TRBD1. CDR1 and CDR2 (germline): SGHRS, YFSETQ. The CDR3 is 14 amino acids. The junction had 1 base not matched to a gene; V was cut back by 0 bases and J by 2 bases.

This clone occurred a few times. The chain has TRBV7-3 and TRBJ2-5; no reliable D call. CDR1 is SGHTA and CDR2 is FQGTGA in the germline V gene. The CDR3 totals 13 residues. V was cut by 5 bases and J by 3 bases, with 10 bases left in between. CDR3 region: CASSRTSKETQYF. CDR3 DNA sequence: TGTGCCAGCAGCCGAACTTCGAAAGAGACCCAGTACTTC.

This sequence joins TRBV7-7 and TRBJ2-5; the match to TRBD1 covers 7 bases. CDR1 is SSHAT and CDR2 is FNYEAQ in the germline V gene (reference sequence). The CDR3 length is 15 residues. The V and J ends lost 5 bases and 5 bases, in that order; junction bases with no gene match: 11. CDR3 bases: TGTGCCAGCAGCGCCGGGGCAGGGGGTACGGAGACCCAGTACTTC. Protein product: CASSAGAGGTETQYF. Full variable domain (missing parts from reference TRBV7-7 and TRBJ2-5): GAGVSQSPRYKVTKRGQDVTLRCDPISSHATLYWYQQALGQGPEFLTYFNYEAQPDKSGLPSDRFSAERPEGSISTLTIQRTEQRDSAMYRCASSAGAGGTETQYFGPGTRLLVL.

The V gene is TRBV30, the J gene TRBJ1-2; perhaps TRBD1 as D (6 bases). Looked up from germline, CDR1 is GTSNPN and CDR2 is SVGIG (reference sequence). CDR3 size: 15 residues. Trimming shortened V by 3 bases and J by 4 bases, and 18 bases separated the two germline ends. The CDR3 nucleotides read TGTGCCTGGAGCGCTAACAGGGATAGCTTCTATGGCTACACCTTC. Protein product: CAWSANRDSFYGYTF.

This clone was seen a few times. The chain is built from TRBV4-1 and TRBJ2-5; 7 bases map to TRBD2. The J call could be wrong; TRBJ2-7 is a better fit for the DNA end. CDR3 length: 13 residues. From germline, CDR1 is MGHRA and CDR2 YSYEKL. The CDR3 region has the DNA TGCGCCAGCAAGGCCCCGGGGGGCTACGAGCAGTACTTC. Its translation: CASKAPGGYEQYF.

The chain recombines TRBV28 with TRBJ2-7; 11 bases match TRBD1. The CDR3 has 13 amino acids. In germline, CDR1 is MDHEN, CDR2 SYDVKM. After removal of 3 bases from V and 8 bases from J, the junction contained 3 bases not matched to a gene. The CDR3 region has the DNA TGTGCCAGCAGTTTCCTGGACAGGGGGCAGCAGTACTTC. Its translation is CASSFLDRGQQYF.

The rearrangement joins TRBV18 to TRBJ1-2, with 7 bases aligning to TRBD1. The CDR3 runs to 17 residues. V trimming: 3 bases; J trimming: 7 bases; junction bases outside the gene matches: 17. In germline, CDR1 is KGHSH, CDR2 LQKENI. The CDR3 spells CASSPQAQTGREGGYTF. DNA of the CDR3: TGTGCCAGCTCACCTCAGGCGCAGACAGGGCGGGAAGGTGGCTACACCTTC.

This chain links TRBV9 with TRBJ1-2; 7 bases line up with TRBD1. Germline values: CDR1 SGDLS, CDR2 YYNGEE. Trimming at V came to 4 bases and at J to 3 bases, leaving 15 bases not matched to a gene. This CDR3 spans 17 amino acids. The CDR3 reads CASSTRQGPNTHYGYTF. In DNA form, the CDR3 reads TGTGCCAGCAGCACACGACAGGGCCCCAACACTCACTATGGCTACACCTTC.

This clone was picked up one time. J is TRBJ2-1 and V is TRBV6-1, with TRBD2 as a possible D gene (5 bases). The CDR3 runs 14 residues. Germline CDR1 is MNHNS and CDR2 is SASEGT. Trimming stripped 1 base from V and 4 bases from J, with 8 bases between. Here the CDR3 DNA reads TGTGCCAGCAGTGAAGGGCTAGCTTACAATGAGCAGTTCTTC. This sequence encodes CASSEGLAYNEQFF.